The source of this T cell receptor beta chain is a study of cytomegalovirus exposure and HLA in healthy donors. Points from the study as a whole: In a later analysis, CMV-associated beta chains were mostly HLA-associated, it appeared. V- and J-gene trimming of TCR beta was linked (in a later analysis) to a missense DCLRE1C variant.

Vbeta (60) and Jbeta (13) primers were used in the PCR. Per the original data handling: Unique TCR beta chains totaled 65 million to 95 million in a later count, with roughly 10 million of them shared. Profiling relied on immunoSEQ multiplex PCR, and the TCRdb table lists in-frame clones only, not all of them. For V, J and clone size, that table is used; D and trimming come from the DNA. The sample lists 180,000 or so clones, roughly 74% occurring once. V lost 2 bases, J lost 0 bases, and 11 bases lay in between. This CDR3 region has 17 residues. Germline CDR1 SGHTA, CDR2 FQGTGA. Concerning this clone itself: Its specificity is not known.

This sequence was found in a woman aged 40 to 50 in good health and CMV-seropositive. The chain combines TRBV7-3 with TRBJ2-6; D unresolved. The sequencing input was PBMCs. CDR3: CASSLAPHLSGANVLTF. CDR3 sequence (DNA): TGTGCCAGCAGCTTAGCGCCCCACCTCTCTGGGGCCAACGTCCTGACTTTC.